This TCR beta chain derives from a study of technical replicates of blood from a few donors. Profiling relied on immunoSEQ multiplex PCR, and the TCRdb table lists in-frame clones only, not all of them. This table has around 79,000 clones, about nine tenths appearing once. Germline values: CDR1 MGHDK, CDR2 SYGVNS. This CDR3 comprises 15 residues. Trimming cost V 4 bases and J 7 bases; bases outside gene matches: 6. The receptor's source is a human donor in good health. Some clones in this sample may be carry-over from other donors' samples. The V and J genes are TRBV25-1 and TRBJ2-2, with TRBD1 matching 10 bases. Source material: T cells isolated from PBMCs. This CDR3 reads CASSGRTGGNGELFF. The CDR3 nucleotides read TGTGCCAGCAGTGGAAGGACAGGGGGGAACGGGGAGCTGTTTTTT.